These 10 T cell receptor beta chains were all obtained from the same sample, sequenced in a study of blood T cells in healthy people across ages. Primed by a sample-barcoded 5' primer and a J-beta primer mix, a second PCR proceeded for 7 to 11 cycles. TCRdb fed the 5' RACE reads into MiXCR, producing one record per CDR3 protein. The sample has fewer than 700,000 distinct CDR3 sequences; 45% to 55% are singletons. The sequencing input was blood. The receptors here all came from a man older than 75 in good health.

V gene TRBV7-9 combines with J gene TRBJ2-1; TRBD2 matches at 8 bases. CDR3 length: 15 residues. With V trimmed by 5 bases and J by 3 bases, 6 bases remained unmatched. CDR1 SEHNR and CDR2 FQNEAQ come from the germline V gene (reference sequence). The CDR3 is CASSLSGIFYNEQFF. CDR3 bases: TGTGCCAGCAGCCTTAGCGGGATATTCTACAATGAGCAGTTCTTC.

The chain employs TRBV5-1 and TRBJ2-3, with D tentatively TRBD1 or TRBD2 (5 bases each). The CDR3 contains 18 residues. V lost 4 bases to trimming and J lost 0 bases, with 21 bases between them. Germline V CDR1 and CDR2: SGHRS, YFSETQ. The CDR3 nucleotides are TGCGCCAGCAGCCTGACCGTTACCGGGACGGGAAGCACAGATACGCAGTATTTT. Its translation is CASSLTVTGTGSTDTQYF.

The chain combines TRBV4-1 with TRBJ1-2, with D possibly matching TRBD1 (6 bases). The germline V and J ends were trimmed by 3 bases and 4 bases, with 18 bases remaining between them. This CDR3 is built from 16 residues. Germline CDR1 is MGHRA and CDR2 is YSYEKL. The chain's CDR3 is CASSHIVRGPFYGYTF. For the CDR3, the DNA is TGCGCCAGCAGCCATATCGTTCGGGGGCCCTTCTATGGCTACACCTTC.

This clonotype showed up just a few times. A much larger clone is a single base away; this may be a read error. J is TRBJ1-2 and V is TRBV6-5; TRBD1 might be the D (5 bases). The CDR3 totals 14 residues. Trimming pared 11 bases from V and 8 bases from J, leaving 24 bases between. Germline CDR1 reads MNHEY; CDR2 reads SVGAGI. Written as DNA, the CDR3 is TGTGCCGGCAATCGGGACTCCCGGACGGGAGGCTACACCTTC. Encoded protein: CAGNRDSRTGGYTF.

This clonotype has more than one count but fewer than ten. This chain links TRBV27 with TRBJ2-7; 7 bases are shared with TRBD1. The CDR3 is made up of 13 amino acids. V gave up 6 bases and J gave up 2 bases; unmatched junction bases: 4. Germline CDR1 is MNHEY and CDR2 is SMNVEV (reference sequence). The CDR3 region is CASSKGAPYEQYF. The CDR3 DNA follows: TGTGCCAGCAGCAAGGGGGCCCCCTACGAGCAGTACTTC.

On this clonotype itself: Given a much more abundant clone one base away, this may be a read error. The genes are TRBV6-5 and TRBJ2-3, with D perhaps TRBD1 (6 bases). This CDR3 has 14 residues. CDR1 and CDR2 (germline): MNHEY, SVGAGI. The DNA of the CDR3 is TGTGCCAGCAGTTTCGGACAGATCACAGATACGCAGGATTTT. Residues: CASSFGQITDTQDF.

This clonotype was seen more than once but under ten times. V and J are TRBV7-3 and TRBJ2-1, with 10 bases lining up with TRBD2. The end of the DNA fits TRBJ2-7 better, so the J call may be wrong. Per germline, CDR1 SGHTA and CDR2 FQGTGA. The CDR3 consists of 15 residues. DNA of the CDR3: TGTGCCAGCAGCTTAGGGACTAGCGTTTACAATGAGCAGTACTTC. It yields the protein CASSLGTSVYNEQYF.

The rearrangement links TRBV6-5 to TRBJ1-2, with D maybe TRBD1 (5 bases). V was shortened by 2 bases and J by 13 bases, with 14 bases between the two germline ends. The CDR3 totals 12 residues. CDR1 is MNHEY and CDR2 is SVGAGI in the germline V gene. The CDR3 spells CASSYAEGSTTF. For the CDR3, the DNA is TGTGCCAGCAGTTACGCTGAGGGGAGCACCACCTTC.

The genes are TRBV5-8 and TRBJ2-7, with 9 bases lining up with TRBD1. After removal of 1 base from V and 1 base from J, the junction contained 3 bases not matched to a gene. This CDR3 is 15 amino acids long. Germline CDR1 SGHTS, CDR2 YDEGEE. The CDR3 sequence is CASSLFDRGSYEQYF. As DNA, the CDR3 is TGTGCCAGCAGCTTGTTCGACAGGGGGTCCTACGAGCAGTACTTC.

This clonotype was detected only a few times. V gene TRBV10-3 combines with J gene TRBJ2-7, with D perhaps assigned TRBD1 or TRBD2 (6 bases each). The CDR3 is made up of 16 amino acids. Germline CDR1 is ENHRY and CDR2 is SYGVKD. Trimming took 2 bases from V and 2 from J, leaving 16 bases between them. The CDR3 spells CAISEPGALGTYEQYF. In DNA form, the CDR3 reads TGTGCCATCAGTGAGCCGGGGGCTCTGGGGACCTACGAGCAGTACTTC.